This record looks at one T cell receptor beta chain sequence and its context. Only a few counts were recorded for this clone. It lacks a known antigen. The input lacks base qualities; no much larger clone sits a single base away. This sample was taken from a study of blood T cell repertoires in COVID-19 (dated by TCRdb to 2020 to 2022). About the full investigation: Samples covering the acute and convalescent phases of COVID-19 were provided by collaborators in the United States, Italy and Spain. The prospective study material was composed of cDNA or gDNA derived from T cells, B-cell-depleted T cells, or PBMCs. The dataset comprised deeply sampled blood TCRbeta repertoires from subjects exposed to, actively infected with, or recovered from COVID-19. The repertoires were released in a freely available public database meant as a resource for research on the immune response to SARS-CoV-2. Samples were obtained from the ongoing ImmuneRACE study (first 160 participants) and from 1,254 subjects provided by 6 global collaborators. Nearly every sample came with metadata listing a de-identified subject ID, COVID-19 status, age in years and sex. Where available, HLA class I and class II types were obtained from metadata supplied by the sample provider rather than from assay-based typing.

One collaborating source in Seattle enrolled patients during active infection and followed them longitudinally through the course of disease. The collaborating institutions used their own protocols to collect whole blood in K2EDTA tubes. For TCRbeta analysis, collaborators shipped samples in one of three forms: frozen whole blood, isolated PBMCs, or DNA extracted from either of those sample types. The immunoSEQ Assay, a bias-controlled multiplex PCR, was used to amplify TCRbeta CDR3 regions from genomic DNA. For the original study's pipeline: Nucleated cell counts per sample were estimated from amplification of reference gene primers within the assay. Sequence reads were collapsed and filtered to measure the absolute abundance of every unique TCRbeta CDR3 rearrangement. For each sample, productive Simpson clonality was calculated by taking the square root of Simpson's diversity index across productive rearrangements. TCRdb provides this immuneACCESS table in a form limited to in-frame rearrangements. Some clones are lacking; in checked studies, under half of them reflect an unresolved V gene, and why the rest are absent is not known. The DNA gave D and trimming, while V, J and clone size come from that table. The sample has about 310,000 clones on record, around 91% of them singletons. The top ten clones comprise more than 0.85% of the sample.

The paper as a whole reports these results and caveats: The quantity of clinical and demographic metadata differed by source and by participant and was supplied without curation.

Trimming takes 4 bases off V and 14 bases off J; junction bases not matched to a gene: 17. According to the germline V gene, CDR1 reads SGHAT and CDR2 reads FQNNGV. Reading from cysteine to phenylalanine, the CDR3 counts 17 amino acids. Solely the CDR3 DNA is kept, with 51 bases framed from the first base. The chain joins TRBV11-2 to TRBJ1-4; 12 junctional bases match TRBD1. The sequenced sample was peripheral blood. This receptor was taken from a woman in her thirties or forties with COVID-19, enrolled during active disease. The CDR3 region has the sequence CASSSRPLGQGALSLFF. The DNA is TGTGCCAGCAGCTCTAGACCCCTGGGACAGGGGGCATTATCGCTGTTTTTT.